The entry below gives a single T cell receptor beta chain sequence along with its context. As processed by the authors: Reference gene primer amplification yielded estimated nucleated cell counts. The repertoire was sequenced with immunoSEQ multiplex PCR; TCRdb's copy has only in-frame clones and lacks some. That table gives V, J and clone size, and the DNA gave D and trimming. The sample lists about 160,000 clones; approximately 80% were seen once. This sample is drawn from a study of blood T cell repertoires in COVID-19. Across the whole study: The United States, Italy and Spain were the sources of the acute and convalescent COVID-19 samples. T cells, B-cell-depleted T cells, or PBMCs provided the cDNA or gDNA that served as material.

V was clipped by 6 bases and J by 2 bases, with 14 bases between them. Germline CDR1 and CDR2: LNHDA and SQIVND (reference sequence). The CDR3 spans 15 residues. The TCR originated in a woman of 80 years or more with acute or convalescent COVID-19. Source material: peripheral blood. This chain joins TRBV19 and TRBJ1-5; tentative D call: TRBD1 (5 bases). This CDR3 is CASSLTRVGNQPQHF. CDR3 DNA sequence: TGTGCCAGTAGCCTCACCAGGGTCGGCAATCAGCCCCAGCATTTT.